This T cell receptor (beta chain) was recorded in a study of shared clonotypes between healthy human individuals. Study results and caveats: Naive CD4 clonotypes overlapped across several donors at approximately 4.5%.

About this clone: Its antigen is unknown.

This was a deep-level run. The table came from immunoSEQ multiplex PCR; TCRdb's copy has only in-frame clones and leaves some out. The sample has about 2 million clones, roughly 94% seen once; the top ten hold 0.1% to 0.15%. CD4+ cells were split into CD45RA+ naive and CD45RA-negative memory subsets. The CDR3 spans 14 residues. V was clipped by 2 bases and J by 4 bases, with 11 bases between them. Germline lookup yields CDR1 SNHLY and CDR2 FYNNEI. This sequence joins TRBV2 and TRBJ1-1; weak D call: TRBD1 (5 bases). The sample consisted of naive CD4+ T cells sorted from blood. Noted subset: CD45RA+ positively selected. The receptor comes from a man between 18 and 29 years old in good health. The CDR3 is CASSELRVGTEAFF. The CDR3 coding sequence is TGTGCCAGCAGTGAACTCAGGGTGGGCACTGAAGCTTTCTTT.